This T cell receptor beta chain appears in the sequencing data of a study of graft-versus-host responses after intestinal transplantation. Trimming removed 6 bases from V and 9 bases from J; junction bases left unmatched: 12. Germline assignment: CDR1 LNHDA and CDR2 SQIVND (reference sequence). The CDR3 has 15 amino acids. With respect to this clone: Other DNA sequences from this sample encode an identical CDR3 as well.

Using immunoSEQ multiplex PCR, the repertoire was profiled, and TCRdb retains in-frame clones only, with some absent. The sample lists roughly 25,000 clones, roughly 80% occurring once. This clonotype was obtained from a human patient who received an intestinal transplant, so some T cells may come from the graft donor. The rearrangement links TRBV19 to TRBJ2-1; 9 bases are a match to TRBD1. This specimen was PBMCs, taken 28 days after intestinal transplant. CDR3 sequence reads: CASRKSGTGNIEQFF. The CDR3 DNA follows: TGTGCCAGTAGGAAATCTGGGACAGGGAACATTGAGCAGTTCTTC.